This paragraph reports one T cell receptor beta chain. Its antigen is not known. Each CDR3 protein is one row after TCRdb ran MiXCR on the RT-PCR reads. The table lists fewer than 250,000 distinct CDR3 sequences, around 14% of them singletons, with roughly 24% in the top ten. This entry is derived from a study of response to subunit inactivated influenza vaccine. Overall study results and limits: Researchers suggested that each seasonal influenza vaccination recruits few new T cells.

V was clipped by 7 bases and J by 4 bases, with 11 bases between them. CDR3 length: 13 amino acids. The V call is TRBV12-3 or TRBV12-4, the J call TRBJ2-1; TRBD2 might be the D (5 bases). The material sequenced was CD8+ T cells sorted from PBMCs, taken 5 to 6 days after vaccination. This receptor was obtained from a man in his fifties who received an inactivated influenza vaccine. CDR3 bases: TGTGCCAGCATGCTGACGGGGTACAATGAGCAGTTCTTC. Translation gives CASMLTGYNEQFF.